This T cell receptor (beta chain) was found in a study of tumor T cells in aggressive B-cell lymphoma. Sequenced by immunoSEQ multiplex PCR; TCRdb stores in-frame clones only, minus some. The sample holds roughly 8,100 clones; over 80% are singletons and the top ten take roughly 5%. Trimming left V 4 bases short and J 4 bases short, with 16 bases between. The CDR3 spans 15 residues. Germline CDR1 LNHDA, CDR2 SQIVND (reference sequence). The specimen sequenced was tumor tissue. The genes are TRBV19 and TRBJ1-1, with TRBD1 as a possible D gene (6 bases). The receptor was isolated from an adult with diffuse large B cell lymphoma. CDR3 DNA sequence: TGTGCCAGTAGTAGAGCACAGGGAATCGCCACTGAAGCTTTCTTT. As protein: CASSRAQGIATEAFF. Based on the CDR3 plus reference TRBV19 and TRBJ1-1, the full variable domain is DGGITQSPKYLFRKEGQNVTLSCEQNLNHDAMYWYRQDPGQGLRLIYYSQIVNDFQKGDIAEGYSVSREKKESFPLTVTSAQKNPTAFYLCASSRAQGIATEAFFGQGTRLTVV.